Shown below are 10 T cell receptor beta chains from a single sample sequenced in a study of response to subunit inactivated influenza vaccine. Each CDR3 protein gets one entry after TCRdb re-called the RT-PCR reads with MiXCR. The sample includes approximately 290,000 distinct CDR3 sequences, over 20% seen only once; the top ten take 10%. The specimen comprised PBMCs from blood, sampled about 20 months after vaccination. Every receptor here comes from a man aged 45-69 years who received an inactivated influenza vaccine.

The chain links TRBV5-6 to TRBJ1-1; 8 nucleotides match TRBD1. CDR1 and CDR2 from the germline V gene are SGHDT and YYEEEE. Germline trimming cut 2 bases from V and 4 bases from J; bases unmatched to any gene: 7. The CDR3 extends over 15 amino acids. This chain's CDR3 is CASSFRTGPATEAFF. CDR3 bases: TGTGCCAGCAGCTTCCGGACAGGGCCGGCCACTGAAGCTTTCTTT.

The chain joins TRBV20-1 to TRBJ2-7, with D perhaps TRBD2 (6 bases). Germline CDR1 is DFQATT and CDR2 is SNEGSKA (reference sequence). V dropped 0 bases and J dropped 13 bases, with 13 bases sitting between them. The CDR3 sequence is 11 residues long. The CDR3 reads CSARDRRLDYF. CDR3 coding DNA: TGCAGTGCTAGAGATCGACGACTAGACTACTTC.

This clonotype was seen more than once but under ten times. The chain joins TRBV18 to TRBJ2-7; tentative D call: TRBD2 (5 bases). The CDR3 loop spans 12 amino acids. The V end lost 3 bases, the J end lost 5 bases, and 8 bases lay between the germline ends. Germline-derived CDR1 and CDR2 are KGHSH and LQKENI. CDR3 loop: CASSPMRDEQYF. As DNA, the CDR3 is TGTGCCAGCTCACCGATGAGGGACGAGCAGTACTTC.

The V call is TRBV5-6, the J call TRBJ1-5; no definite D call. Trimming cost V 1 base and J 5 bases, with 4 bases left between them. Germline CDR1 is SGHDT and CDR2 is YYEEEE. The CDR3 runs 12 residues. In nucleotides, the CDR3 is TGTGCCAGCAGCTTGCCCGATCAGCCCCAGCATTTT. This codes for CASSLPDQPQHF.

Concerning this clonotype itself: Being one base from a much bigger clone, this may be a read error. The CDR3 does not close with the conserved phenylalanine or tryptophan, likely indicating a read error. The chain has TRBV2 and TRBJ1-1; D may be TRBD1 (5 bases). CDR3 size: 14 residues. Germline V lookup: CDR1 SNHLY, CDR2 FYNNEI. Trimming left V 9 bases short and J 1 base short, with 15 bases between. CDR3 in DNA: TGTGCCAGAGGATCAGGGATAGGGAACACTGAAGCTTTCCTT. Translating it yields CARGSGIGNTEAFL.

This sequence joins TRBV2 and TRBJ2-7; TRBD1 or TRBD2 may be the D gene (5 bases each). The germline gives CDR1 SNHLY, CDR2 FYNNEI. The length of the CDR3 is 14 residues. Trimming removed 7 bases at V and 2 bases at J, with 15 bases between. CDR3 DNA sequence: TGTGCCAGCAAGAGGGGCGGTACCGCCTACGAGCAGTACTTC. Encoded protein: CASKRGGTAYEQYF.

The chain is built from TRBV2 and TRBJ2-1; 8 bases agree with TRBD1. The germline V gene has CDR1 SNHLY and CDR2 FYNNEI. The CDR3 sequence is 15 residues long. V lost 6 bases to trimming and J lost 6 bases; unmatched junction nucleotides: 10. CDR3 bases: TGTGCCAGCAGAGGGCAGGGGGCGCCGGGCAATGAGCAGTTCTTC. Its protein is CASRGQGAPGNEQFF.

This clonotype occurred a few times. The rearrangement joins TRBV12-3 or TRBV12-4 to TRBJ2-5, with unresolved D. The V end was cut by 5 bases, the J end by 5 bases, with 18 bases between. The CDR3 length is 15 residues. The CDR3 spells CASSLGLRPMETQYF. CDR3 bases: TGTGCCAGCAGTCTAGGCTTACGACCTATGGAGACCCAGTACTTC.

This clonotype has a handful of counts. The chain couples TRBV6-2 or TRBV6-3 to TRBJ2-4; 7 bases are shared with TRBD1. This CDR3 comprises 17 residues. The germline CDR1 and CDR2 sequences are MNHEY and SVGEGT. V shed 0 bases, J shed 0 bases, and the junction held 5 bases outside the gene matches. In nucleotides, the CDR3 is TGTGCCAGCAGTTACTCGAGGGGGCAACTAGCCAAAAACATTCAGTACTTC. This sequence encodes CASSYSRGQLAKNIQYF.

This clonotype was recorded a few times. This chain joins TRBV7-6 and TRBJ2-5, with 10 bases that match TRBD2. CDR1 and CDR2 (germline): SGHVS, FNYEAQ. V lost 2 bases to trimming and J lost 3 bases; unmatched junction nucleotides: 9. The CDR3 spans 17 residues. The CDR3 region has the DNA TGTGCCAGCAGCTTATATCCTAGCGGGGGAAATGAAGAGACCCAGTACTTC. Protein product: CASSLYPSGGNEETQYF. Filled out from reference TRBV7-6 and TRBJ2-5, the complete variable domain reads GAGVSQSPRYKVTKRGQDVALRCDPISGHVSLYWYRQALGQGPEFLTYFNYEAQQDKSGLPNDRFSAERPEGSISTLTIQRTEQRDSAMYRCASSLYPSGGNEETQYFGPGTRLLVL.